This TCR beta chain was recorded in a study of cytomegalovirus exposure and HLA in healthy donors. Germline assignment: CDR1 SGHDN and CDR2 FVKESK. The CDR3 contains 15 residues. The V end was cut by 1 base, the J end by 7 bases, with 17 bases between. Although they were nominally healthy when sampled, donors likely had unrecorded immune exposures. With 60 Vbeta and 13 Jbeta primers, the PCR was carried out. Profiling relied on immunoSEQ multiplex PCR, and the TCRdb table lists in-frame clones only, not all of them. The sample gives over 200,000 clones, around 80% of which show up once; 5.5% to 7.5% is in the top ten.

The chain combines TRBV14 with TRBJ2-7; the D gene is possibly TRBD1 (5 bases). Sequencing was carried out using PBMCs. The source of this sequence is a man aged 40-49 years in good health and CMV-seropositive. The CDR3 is CASSQGLAGYEEQYF. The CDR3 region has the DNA TGTGCCAGCAGCCAAGGGTTAGCAGGGTATGAGGAGCAGTACTTC. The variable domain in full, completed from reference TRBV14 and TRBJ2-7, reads EAGVTQFPSHSVIEKGQTVTLRCDPISGHDNLYWYRRVMGKEIKFLLHFVKESKQDESGMPNNRFLAERTGGTYSTLKVQPAELEDSGVYFCASSQGLAGYEEQYFGPGTRLTVT.